The TCR beta chain under discussion was sequenced for a study of siplizumab effects on memory and regulatory T cells. Germline V gives CDR1 SGHVS, CDR2 FNYEAQ. Trimming left V 4 bases short and J 5 bases short, with 21 bases between. CDR3 length equals 16 residues. The assay looked at some 10^5 TCR templates in each sample. Method: immunoSEQ multiplex PCR; TCRdb's copy keeps in-frame clones and lacks some. The table shows roughly 50,000 clones, with nearly 98% occurring only once. About this clone: The target antigen is unknown.

General study results and limits: Assignment to unstimulated subsets succeeded for only a minor fraction of the alloreactive clones. Only a minority of proliferating CD4+ or CD8+ clones had an assignable naive or memory phenotype, with roughly 80-97% lacking one.

The specimen sequenced was naive CD4+ T cells sorted from blood. V and J are TRBV7-6 and TRBJ2-7; TRBD2 is a possible D gene (6 bases). This sequence was found in a human donor in good health. CDR3 in amino acids: CASSSGLVGRVDEQYF. In DNA, the CDR3 is TGTGCCAGCAGCTCCGGATTAGTCGGGAGAGTCGACGAGCAGTACTTC.